This T cell receptor (beta chain) derives from a study of a mutant IDH1 vaccine in newly diagnosed glioma. For this clone: Its antigen is not known.

Sequenced by immunoSEQ multiplex PCR; TCRdb stores in-frame clones only, minus some. The sample records approximately 52,000 clones, more than 75% being singletons. Regarding time point: week 47, end of study. Alongside topical imiquimod, each dose of vaccine comprised 300 ug of mutant IDH1 20-mer peptide. CDR3 length equals 13 residues. Overall study findings and caveats: Researchers report vaccine-induced immune responses in roughly 94% of patients.

This sample comprised PBMCs, obtained from a glioma patient whose treatment included an IDH1 peptide vaccine. The sequence was collected from a woman aged 35 to 49 with glioma. Some clones in this sample may be carry-over from other donors' samples. The chain uses TRBV12-1 and TRBJ2-2. TRBV12-1 is labeled a pseudogene. CDR3 DNA sequence: TGTGCCAGCAGCTTTGCGGACACCGGGGAGCTGTTTTTT. It yields the protein CASSFADTGELFF.